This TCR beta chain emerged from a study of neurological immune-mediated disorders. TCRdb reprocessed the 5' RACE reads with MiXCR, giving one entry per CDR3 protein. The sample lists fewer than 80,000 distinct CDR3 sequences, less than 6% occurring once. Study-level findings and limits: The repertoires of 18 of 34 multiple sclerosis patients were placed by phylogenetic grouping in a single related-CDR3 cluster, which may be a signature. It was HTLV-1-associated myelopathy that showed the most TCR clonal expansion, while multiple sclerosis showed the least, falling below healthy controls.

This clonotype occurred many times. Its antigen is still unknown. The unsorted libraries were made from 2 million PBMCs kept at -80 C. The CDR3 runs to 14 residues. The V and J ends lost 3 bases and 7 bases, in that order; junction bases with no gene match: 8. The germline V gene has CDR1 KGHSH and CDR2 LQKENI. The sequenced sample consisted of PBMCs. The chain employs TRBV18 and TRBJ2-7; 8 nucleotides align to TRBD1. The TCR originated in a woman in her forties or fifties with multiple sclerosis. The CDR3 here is CASSPWTGSEEQYF. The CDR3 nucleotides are TGTGCCAGCTCACCCTGGACAGGGTCAGAGGAGCAGTACTTC.